This T cell receptor (beta chain) was identified during a study of early T cells in non-severe SARS-CoV-2 infection. Study summary: With bulk RNA from unsorted whole blood as input, sequencing yielded unpaired chains.

V was trimmed by 5 bases and J by 2 bases, leaving 10 bases between them. The CDR3 loop spans 12 amino acids. Per germline, CDR1 SQVTM and CDR2 ANQGSEA. Attachment of unique molecular identifiers to individual cDNA molecules was performed. TCRdb processed the 5' RACE reads anew with MiXCR; each CDR3 protein has one entry. The top ten clones hold roughly 6% of a sample with 75,000 or so distinct CDR3 sequences, more than 9.5% of them seen once. Regarding the study as a whole: VDJdb matching, biased toward anti-spike CD8 responses, missed private and CD4 specificities.

This clonotype was counted ten times or more. Its matching antigen is unknown. This sample comprised whole blood, obtained at baseline. This receptor was identified in an adult who was a healthcare worker with PCR-confirmed SARS-CoV-2 infection or an uninfected control (not recorded which). The chain recombines TRBV29-1 with TRBJ2-7; tentatively, D is TRBD1 (6 bases). CDR3 sequence: CSVITGPYEQYF. The CDR3 DNA follows: TGCAGCGTTATTACAGGGCCCTACGAGCAGTACTTC.